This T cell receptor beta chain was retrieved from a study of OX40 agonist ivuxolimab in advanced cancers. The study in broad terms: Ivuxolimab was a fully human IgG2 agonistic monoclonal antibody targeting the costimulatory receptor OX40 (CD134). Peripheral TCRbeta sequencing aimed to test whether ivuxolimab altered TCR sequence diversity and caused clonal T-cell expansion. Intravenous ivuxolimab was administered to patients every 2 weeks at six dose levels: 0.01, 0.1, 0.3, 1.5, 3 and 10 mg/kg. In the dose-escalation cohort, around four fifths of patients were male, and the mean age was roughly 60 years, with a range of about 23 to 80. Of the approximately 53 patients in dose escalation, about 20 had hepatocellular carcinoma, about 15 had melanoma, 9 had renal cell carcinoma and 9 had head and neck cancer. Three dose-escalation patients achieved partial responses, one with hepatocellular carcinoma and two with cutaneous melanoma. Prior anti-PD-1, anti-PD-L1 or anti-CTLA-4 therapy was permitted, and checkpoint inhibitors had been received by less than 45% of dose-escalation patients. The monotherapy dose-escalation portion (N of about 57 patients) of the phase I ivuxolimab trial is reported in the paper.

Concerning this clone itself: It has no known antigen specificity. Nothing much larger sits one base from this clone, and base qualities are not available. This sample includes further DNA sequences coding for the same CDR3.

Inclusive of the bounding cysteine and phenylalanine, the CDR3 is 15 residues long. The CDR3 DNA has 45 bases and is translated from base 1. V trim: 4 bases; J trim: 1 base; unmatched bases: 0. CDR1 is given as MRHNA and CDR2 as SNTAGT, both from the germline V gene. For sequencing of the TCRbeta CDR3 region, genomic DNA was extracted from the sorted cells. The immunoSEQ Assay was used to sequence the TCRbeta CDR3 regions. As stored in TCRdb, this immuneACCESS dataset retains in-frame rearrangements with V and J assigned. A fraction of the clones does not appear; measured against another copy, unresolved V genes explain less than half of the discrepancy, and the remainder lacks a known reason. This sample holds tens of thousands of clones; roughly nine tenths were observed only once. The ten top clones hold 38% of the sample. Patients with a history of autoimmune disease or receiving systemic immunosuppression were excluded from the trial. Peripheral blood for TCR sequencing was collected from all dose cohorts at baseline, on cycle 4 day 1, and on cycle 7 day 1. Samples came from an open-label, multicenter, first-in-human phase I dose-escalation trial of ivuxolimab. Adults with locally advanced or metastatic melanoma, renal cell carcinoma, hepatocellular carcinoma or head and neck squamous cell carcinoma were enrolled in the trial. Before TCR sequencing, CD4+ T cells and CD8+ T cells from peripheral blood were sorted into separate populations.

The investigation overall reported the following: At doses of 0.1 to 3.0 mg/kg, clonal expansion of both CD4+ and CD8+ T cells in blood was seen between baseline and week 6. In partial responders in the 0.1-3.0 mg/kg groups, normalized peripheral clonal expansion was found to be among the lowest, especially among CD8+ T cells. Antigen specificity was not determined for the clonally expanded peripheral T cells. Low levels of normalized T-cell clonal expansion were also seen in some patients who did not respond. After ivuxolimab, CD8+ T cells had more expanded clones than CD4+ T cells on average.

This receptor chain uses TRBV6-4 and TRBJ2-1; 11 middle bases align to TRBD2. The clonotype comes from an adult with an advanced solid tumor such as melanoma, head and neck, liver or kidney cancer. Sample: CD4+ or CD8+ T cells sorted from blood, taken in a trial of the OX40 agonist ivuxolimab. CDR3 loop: CASSGTSGSYNEQFF. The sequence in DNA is TGTGCCAGCAGTGGGACTAGCGGGTCCTACAATGAGCAGTTCTTC.